This T cell receptor beta chain was identified in a study of blood T cell repertoires in COVID-19. Study-level information: PBMCs, B-cell-depleted T cells, or T cells were the source of the cDNA or gDNA that made up the material.

This clone was recorded a few times. During active infection, Seattle patients enrolled and were then monitored through disease. In the original analysis: It was from reference gene primer amplification that nucleated cell counts were estimated. The protocol was immunoSEQ multiplex PCR, while the TCRdb copy is restricted to in-frame clones and leaves out a portion. That table is the source of V, J and clone size, and D and trimming were worked out from the DNA. The sample holds approximately 75,000 clones, about 88% seen once. V shed 1 base and J shed 2 bases, with 11 bases lying between them. The CDR3 runs to 15 residues. The germline gives CDR1 SGHVS, CDR2 FQNEAQ.

The sequenced sample consisted of peripheral blood. This clonotype was sampled from an elderly man with COVID-19, enrolled during active disease. The rearrangement joins TRBV7-8 to TRBJ1-1; D not resolved. CDR3 sequence: CASSLDTAYNTEAFF. In DNA, the CDR3 is TGTGCCAGCAGCTTAGACACCGCTTACAACACTGAAGCTTTCTTT.